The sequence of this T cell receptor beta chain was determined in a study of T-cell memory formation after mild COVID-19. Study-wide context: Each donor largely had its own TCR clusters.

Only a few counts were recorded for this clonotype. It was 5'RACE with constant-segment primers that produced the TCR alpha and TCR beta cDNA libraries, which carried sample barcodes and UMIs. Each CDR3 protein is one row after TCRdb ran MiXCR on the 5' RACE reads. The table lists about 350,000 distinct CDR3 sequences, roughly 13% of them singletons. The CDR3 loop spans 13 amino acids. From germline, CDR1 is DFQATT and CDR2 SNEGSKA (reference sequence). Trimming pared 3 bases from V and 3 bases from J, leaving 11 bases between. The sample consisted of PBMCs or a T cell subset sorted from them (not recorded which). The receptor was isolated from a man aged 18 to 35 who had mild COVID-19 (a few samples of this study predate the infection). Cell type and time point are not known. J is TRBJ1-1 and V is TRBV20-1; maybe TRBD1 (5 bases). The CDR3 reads CSARSMGHTEAFF. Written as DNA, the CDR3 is TGCAGTGCTAGGTCTATGGGGCACACTGAAGCTTTCTTT.